The present entry profiles one T cell receptor beta chain with its context. Its antigen is not known. Each 10 ml fresh peripheral blood draw supplied the PBMCs. This record comes from a study of T cells in Graves' hyperthyroidism and ophthalmopathy. The CDR3 length is 14 residues. V gave up 4 bases and J gave up 2 bases, with 11 bases separating them. Germline-derived CDR1 and CDR2 are SGHDT and YYEEEE. The source material, RNA transcripts, was used to amplify TCR beta CDR3 regions. Primed by the HTBI set, a first-round RT-PCR was run on the TCR CDR3. A single record per CDR3 protein comes from TCRdb applying MiXCR to the multiplex PCR reads. The table records 300,000 to 450,000 distinct CDR3 sequences, under 15% of them present only once. General study points: Most clonotypes expanded in the thyroid (above 0.001) were also present in blood.

This TCR came from a woman aged 30 to 39 with Graves' hyperthyroidism. Specimen: blood. The chain combines TRBV5-6 with TRBJ2-3, with D possibly called TRBD1 or TRBD2 (5 bases each). The CDR3 reads CASSTGRYTDTQYF. The CDR3 coding sequence is TGTGCCAGCAGCACGGGACGGTACACAGATACGCAGTATTTT.